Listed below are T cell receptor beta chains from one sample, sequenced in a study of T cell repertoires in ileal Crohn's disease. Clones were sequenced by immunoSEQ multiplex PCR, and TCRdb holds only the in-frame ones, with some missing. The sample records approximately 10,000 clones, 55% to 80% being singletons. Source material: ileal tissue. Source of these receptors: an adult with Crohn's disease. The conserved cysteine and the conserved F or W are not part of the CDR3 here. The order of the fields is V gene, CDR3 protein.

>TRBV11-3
ASSRTSGINTGELF
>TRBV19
ASSMRVRADTQY
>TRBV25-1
ASSEFMFSSGANVLT
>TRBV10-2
ASRSGLAYEQY
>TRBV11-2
ASSRTTSGAVDEQF
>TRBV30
AWRVQKYTGELF
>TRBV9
ASSVAPPGGYGYT
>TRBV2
ASYRINTEAF
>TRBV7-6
ASSFAGRGTEAF
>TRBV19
ASGGLADWNEQF
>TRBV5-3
ARSGENIQY
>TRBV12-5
ASAFLGTLNTEAF
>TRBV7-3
ASSAQGVNTYEQY
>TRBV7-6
ASSLGTTPTGELF
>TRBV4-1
ASSQDRWGNTIY
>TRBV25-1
ASSEYREGGYT
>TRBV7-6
ASSVGTSSSYEQY
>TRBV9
ASSVGQNPEKLF
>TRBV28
ASSSIHSSTNEKLF
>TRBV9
ASSVALGANTGELF
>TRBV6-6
ASSPGTGTTDTQY